The present T cell receptor beta chain was sequenced within a study of CD8 T cells in ankylosing spondylitis. The study's findings and limits: Earlier literature documents some of the motif variants in reactive arthritis synovial fluid and blood. Disease-linked clones bore a CD8+ phenotype, appearing relatively rarely in peripheral blood.

V gave up 6 bases and J gave up 2 bases, with 14 bases separating them. The CDR3 loop spans 15 amino acids. The V gene's germline CDR1 is MNHNS and CDR2 SASEGT. This clonotype has only a few counts. What it binds is not known. TCRdb processed the 5' RACE reads anew with MiXCR; each CDR3 protein has one entry. This sample has more than 150,000 distinct CDR3 sequences, with 13% found just once. Material for sequencing was blood, either unsorted or a sorted T cell fraction (not recorded which). The rearrangement uses TRBV6-1 and TRBJ2-1; possibly TRBD1 for D (6 bases). The TCR comes from a female donor with ankylosing spondylitis or in good health (not recorded which). The CDR3 region has the DNA TGTGCCAGCAGCCCGGGACATATTCCCTACAATGAGCAGTTCTTC. Translating it yields CASSPGHIPYNEQFF.